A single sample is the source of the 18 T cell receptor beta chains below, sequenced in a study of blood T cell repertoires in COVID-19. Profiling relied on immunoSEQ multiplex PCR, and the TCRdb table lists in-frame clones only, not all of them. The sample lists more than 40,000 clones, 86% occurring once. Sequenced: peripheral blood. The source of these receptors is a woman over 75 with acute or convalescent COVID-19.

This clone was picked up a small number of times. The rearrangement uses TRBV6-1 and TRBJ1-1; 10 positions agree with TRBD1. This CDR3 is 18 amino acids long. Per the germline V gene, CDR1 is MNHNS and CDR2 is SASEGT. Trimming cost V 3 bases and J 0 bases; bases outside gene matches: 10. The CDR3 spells CASSEGRDRGRVNTEAFF. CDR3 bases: TGTGCCAGCAGTGAGGGTCGCGACAGGGGGCGCGTGAACACTGAAGCTTTCTTT.

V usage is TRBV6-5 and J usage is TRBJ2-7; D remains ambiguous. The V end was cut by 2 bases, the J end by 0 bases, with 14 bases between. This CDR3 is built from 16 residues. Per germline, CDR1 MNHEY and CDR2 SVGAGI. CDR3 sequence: CASSYNTPATSYEQYF. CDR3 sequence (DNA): TGTGCCAGCAGTTACAACACCCCAGCGACCTCCTACGAGCAGTACTTC.

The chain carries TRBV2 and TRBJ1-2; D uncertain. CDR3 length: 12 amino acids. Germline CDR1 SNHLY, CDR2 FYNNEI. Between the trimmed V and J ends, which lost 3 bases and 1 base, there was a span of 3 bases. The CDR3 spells CASSDSNYGYTF. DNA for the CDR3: TGTGCCAGCAGTGACAGTAACTATGGCTACACCTTC.

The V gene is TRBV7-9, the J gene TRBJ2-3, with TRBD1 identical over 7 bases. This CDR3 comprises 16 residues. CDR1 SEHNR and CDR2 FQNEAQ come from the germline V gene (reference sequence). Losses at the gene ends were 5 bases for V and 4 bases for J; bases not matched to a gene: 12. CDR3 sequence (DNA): TGTGCCAGCAGCCACTCGGGACAGAAAAATGCAGATACGCAGTATTTT. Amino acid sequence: CASSHSGQKNADTQYF.

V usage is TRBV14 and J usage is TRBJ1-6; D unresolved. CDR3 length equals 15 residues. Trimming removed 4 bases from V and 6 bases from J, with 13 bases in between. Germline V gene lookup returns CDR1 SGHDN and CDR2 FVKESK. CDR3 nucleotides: TGTGCCAGCAGCCCCTCTGGGCACCTTAATTCACCCCTCCACTTT. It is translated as CASSPSGHLNSPLHF.

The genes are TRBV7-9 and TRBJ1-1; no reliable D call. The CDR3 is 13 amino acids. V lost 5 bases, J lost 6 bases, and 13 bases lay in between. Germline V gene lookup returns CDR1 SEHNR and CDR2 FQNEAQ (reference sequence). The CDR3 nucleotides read TGTGCCAGCAGCCTCCAGGATTCGTCTGAAGCTTTCTTT. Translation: CASSLQDSSEAFF.

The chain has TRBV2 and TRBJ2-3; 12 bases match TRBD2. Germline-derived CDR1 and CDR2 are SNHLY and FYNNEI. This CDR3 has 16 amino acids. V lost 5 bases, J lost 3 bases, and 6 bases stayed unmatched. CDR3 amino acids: CASSPSGLAGTDTQYF. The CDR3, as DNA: TGTGCCAGCAGTCCTTCGGGACTAGCGGGTACAGATACGCAGTATTTT. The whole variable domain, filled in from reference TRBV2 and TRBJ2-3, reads EPEVTQTPSHQVTQMGQEVILRCVPISNHLYFYWYRQILGQKVEFLVSFYNNEISEKSEIFDDQFSVERPDGSNFTLKIRSTKLEDSAMYFCASSPSGLAGTDTQYFGPGTRLTVL.

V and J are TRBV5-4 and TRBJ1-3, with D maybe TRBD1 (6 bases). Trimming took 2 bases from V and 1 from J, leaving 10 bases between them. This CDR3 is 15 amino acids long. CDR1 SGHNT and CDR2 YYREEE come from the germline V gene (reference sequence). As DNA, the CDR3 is TGTGCCAGCAGCTTAACAGGGTCTTCTGGAAACACCATATATTTT. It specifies CASSLTGSSGNTIYF.

This CDR3 reads CASSLDVGGSTDTQYF. CDR3 nucleotide sequence: TGTGCCAGCAGCTTAGATGTAGGGGGTAGCACAGATACGCAGTATTTT. This sequence joins TRBV7-6 and TRBJ2-3; D may be TRBD1 (6 bases). Deletions cut 1 base from V and 0 bases from J, with 11 bases between. CDR3 length equals 16 residues. Germline V gene sequence: CDR1 SGHVS, CDR2 FNYEAQ.

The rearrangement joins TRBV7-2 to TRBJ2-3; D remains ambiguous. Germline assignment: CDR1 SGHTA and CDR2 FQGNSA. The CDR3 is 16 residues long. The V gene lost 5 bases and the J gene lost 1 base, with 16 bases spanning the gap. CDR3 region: CASSKAPARGTDTQYF. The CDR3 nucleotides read TGTGCCAGCAGCAAGGCCCCAGCCCGGGGCACAGATACGCAGTATTTT.

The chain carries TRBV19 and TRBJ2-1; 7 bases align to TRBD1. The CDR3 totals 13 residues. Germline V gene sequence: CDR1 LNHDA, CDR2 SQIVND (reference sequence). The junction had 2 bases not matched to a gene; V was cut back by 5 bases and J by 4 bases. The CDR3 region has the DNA TGTGCCAGTAGTTTGGGACAGTACAATGAGCAGTTCTTC. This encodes CASSLGQYNEQFF.

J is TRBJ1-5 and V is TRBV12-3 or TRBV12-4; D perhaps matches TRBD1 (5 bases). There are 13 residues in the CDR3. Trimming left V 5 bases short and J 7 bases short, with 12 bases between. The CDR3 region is CASSLREEQPQHF. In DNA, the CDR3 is TGTGCCAGCAGTCTCAGGGAAGAGCAGCCCCAGCATTTT.

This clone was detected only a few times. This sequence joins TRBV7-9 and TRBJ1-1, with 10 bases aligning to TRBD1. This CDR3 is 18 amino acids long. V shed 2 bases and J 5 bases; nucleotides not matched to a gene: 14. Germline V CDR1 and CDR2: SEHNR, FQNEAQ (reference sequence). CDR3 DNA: TGTGCCAGCAGCTTAAGCGACGGGACAGGGGCAATTGAGACTGAAGCTTTCTTT. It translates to CASSLSDGTGAIETEAFF.

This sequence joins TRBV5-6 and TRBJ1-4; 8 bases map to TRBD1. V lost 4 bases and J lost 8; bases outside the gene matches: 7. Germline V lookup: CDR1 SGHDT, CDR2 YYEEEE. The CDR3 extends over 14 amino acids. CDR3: CASSQGQGGEKLFF. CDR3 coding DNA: TGTGCCAGCAGCCAAGGACAGGGAGGAGAAAAACTGTTTTTT.

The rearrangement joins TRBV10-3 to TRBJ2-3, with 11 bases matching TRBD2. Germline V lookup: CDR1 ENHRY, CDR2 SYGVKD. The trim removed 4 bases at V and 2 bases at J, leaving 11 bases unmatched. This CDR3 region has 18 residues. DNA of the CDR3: TGTGCCATCAGTGGATCTAGCGGGGGGAACCCCTCCACAGATACGCAGTATTTT. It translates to CAISGSSGGNPSTDTQYF.

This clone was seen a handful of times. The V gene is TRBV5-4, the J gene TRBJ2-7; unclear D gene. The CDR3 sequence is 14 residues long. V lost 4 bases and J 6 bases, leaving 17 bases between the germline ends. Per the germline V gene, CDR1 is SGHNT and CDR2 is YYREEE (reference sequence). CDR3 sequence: CASSPKTSPLEQYF. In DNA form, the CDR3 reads TGTGCCAGCAGCCCAAAGACATCGCCCCTCGAGCAGTACTTC. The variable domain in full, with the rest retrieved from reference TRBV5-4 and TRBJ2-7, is ETGVTQSPTHLIKTRGQQVTLRCSSQSGHNTVSWYQQALGQGPQFIFQYYREEENGRGNFPPRFSGLQFPNYSSELNVNALELDDSALYLCASSPKTSPLEQYFGPGTRLTVT.

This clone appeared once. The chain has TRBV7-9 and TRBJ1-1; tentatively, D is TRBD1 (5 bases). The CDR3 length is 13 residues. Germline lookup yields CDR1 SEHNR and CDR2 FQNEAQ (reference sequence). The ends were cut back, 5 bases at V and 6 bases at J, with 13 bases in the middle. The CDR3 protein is CASSPGPGAEAFF. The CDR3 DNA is TGTGCCAGCAGCCCTGGGCCGGGGGCTGAAGCTTTCTTT. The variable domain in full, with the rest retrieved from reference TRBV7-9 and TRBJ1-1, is DTGVSQNPRHKITKRGQNVTFRCDPISEHNRLYWYRQTLGQGPEFLTYFQNEAQLEKSRLLSDRFSAERPKGSFSTLEIQRTEQGDSAMYLCASSPGPGAEAFFGQGTRLTVV.

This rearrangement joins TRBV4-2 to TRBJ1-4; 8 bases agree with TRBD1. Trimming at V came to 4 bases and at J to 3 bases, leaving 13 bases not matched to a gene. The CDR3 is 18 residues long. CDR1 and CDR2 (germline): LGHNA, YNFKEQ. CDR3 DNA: TGTGCCAGCAGCCCAAGTGGCGGGACAGGCCTCTCTAATGAAAAACTGTTTTTT. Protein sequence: CASSPSGGTGLSNEKLFF.